These T cell receptor beta chains were read from a single sample in a study of blood T cells in healthy people across ages. TCRdb reprocessed the 5' RACE reads via MiXCR and lists one record per CDR3 protein. The sample includes about 580,000 distinct CDR3 sequences, more than 45% of them seen just once. The specimen sequenced was blood. The source of these receptors is a man at least 80 years old in good health. CDR3s include the opening cysteine and the closing phenylalanine or tryptophan. A D gene is named only where the DNA matches it firmly. Clone sizes are given selectively: once, few, many, or a class where the clone is expanded.

d_gene | j_gene | v_gene | abundance | CDR3nt | CDR3aa
TRBD1 | TRBJ2-7 | TRBV29-1 | few | TGCAGCGTGGGACAGGGGATCTCCTACGAGCAGTACTTC | CSVGQGISYEQYF
. | TRBJ2-3 | TRBV7-2 | few | TGTGCCAGCAGCTTAGCGCTAATGAGCTCAGATACGCAGTATTTT | CASSLALMSSDTQYF
TRBD2 | TRBJ2-1 | TRBV20-1 | . | TGCAGTGCTAGAGTCGGTCTAGCGGGAGGGGACAATGAGCAGTTCTTC | CSARVGLAGGDNEQFF
. | TRBJ2-7 | TRBV30 | . | TGTGCCTGGACGCTTGGGGGTGGCGAGCAGTACTTC | CAWTLGGGEQYF
TRBD2 | TRBJ2-1 | TRBV5-5 | . | TGTGCCAGCAGCTTGGATATCGCTAGCGGGAGAGTCTATGAGCAGTTCTTC | CASSLDIASGRVYEQFF
. | TRBJ1-2 | TRBV10-3 | . | TGTGCCATCAGTGATCAGTCTGGCTACACCTTC | CAISDQSGYTF
. | TRBJ2-3 | TRBV9 | few | TGTGCCAGCAGCGTAGTACCCAACGTGGGAAATACGCAGTATTTT | CASSVVPNVGNTQYF
. | TRBJ2-7 | TRBV30 | . | TGTGCCTGGACCCCTCGAGCCAGGGTTACCTACGAGCAGTACTTC | CAWTPRARVTYEQYF
TRBD1 | TRBJ1-2 | TRBV6-5 | many | TGTGCCAGCACCTACATGGACAGGGGATCCTATGGCTACACCTTC | CASTYMDRGSYGYTF
. | TRBJ1-5 | TRBV7-8 | . | TGTGCCAGCAGCCTCCACAATGGGCAGTTCAATCAGCCCCAGCATTTT | CASSLHNGQFNQPQHF
TRBD1 | TRBJ1-1 | TRBV5-1 | . | TGCGCCAGCGGCGGACAGGGTAGAACTGAAGCTTTCTTT | CASGGQGRTEAFF
. | TRBJ2-1 | TRBV9 | few | TGTGCCAGCAGCGCGGGACCACTCGGCTACAATGAGCAGTTCTTC | CASSAGPLGYNEQFF
TRBD1 | TRBJ2-3 | TRBV20-1 | . | TGCAGTGCTAGGAGACGCCCGGGACAGCGCACAGATACGCAGTATTTT | CSARRRPGQRTDTQYF
. | TRBJ2-2 | TRBV6-5 | . | TGCGCCAGCAGTTACGGTAGGGGCACCGGGGAGCTGTTTTTT | CASSYGRGTGELFF
. | TRBJ2-2 | TRBV20-1 | few | TGCAGTGCTAGAGGCCTTGTGGGTTCCGGGGAGCTGTTTTTT | CSARGLVGSGELFF
. | TRBJ2-5 | TRBV6-6 | many | TGTGCCAGCAGTTACTCTCAGGTGGTGGAGACCCAGTACTTC | CASSYSQVVETQYF
TRBD1 | TRBJ2-5 | TRBV18 | few | TGTGCCAGCTCACCATTGAGACGGGACAGAGAGACCGAGACCCAGTACTTC | CASSPLRRDRETETQYF
TRBD2 | TRBJ2-5 | TRBV7-3 | . | TGTGCCAGCAGCTTACAGCGGGGGCCCCAAGAGACCCAGTACTTC | CASSLQRGPQETQYF
. | TRBJ1-4 | TRBV7-8 | . | TGTGCCAGCAGCGGCAATGGGGGACTTGCAACTAATGAAAAACTGTTTTTT | CASSGNGGLATNEKLFF
TRBD2 | TRBJ2-1 | TRBV12-3/TRBV12-4 | . | TGTGCCAGCAGTTTAGTGTCTAGCGGGAGTAATGAGCAGTTCTTC | CASSLVSSGSNEQFF
TRBD2 | TRBJ2-4 | TRBV6-2/TRBV6-3 | . | TGTGCCAGCAGTCAGTTAGCGGGAGATGTCAGTCAGTACTTC | CASSQLAGDVSQYF
. | TRBJ1-6 | TRBV7-2 | . | TGTGCCAGCAGCGTAGAAGGGATTCCGCCCCTCCACTTT | CASSVEGIPPLHF
. | TRBJ1-5 | TRBV15 | . | TGTGCCACCAGCAGAGAACAGGGACGGAAGGATCAGCCCCAGCATTTT | CATSREQGRKDQPQHF
TRBD1 | TRBJ2-7 | TRBV6-6 | . | TGTGCCAGCATGGGGACAGCCCCGGTGGAGCAGTACTTC | CASMGTAPVEQYF
TRBD1 | TRBJ2-2 | TRBV6-5 | few | TGTGCCAGCAGTTTTGGGACAGGGGGGAGTACCGGGGAGCTGTTTTTT | CASSFGTGGSTGELFF
TRBD2 | TRBJ2-1 | TRBV5-1 | . | TGCGCCAGCAGCTTGGCCCCTGGCGGGGGGGCCCAACCTCAGTTCTTC | CASSLAPGGGAQPQFF
TRBD1 | TRBJ2-3 | TRBV12-3/TRBV12-4 | . | TGTGCCAGCACCAGGACAGGGCAAGGTTGGAAAGGCACAGATACGCAGTATTTT | CASTRTGQGWKGTDTQYF
TRBD1 | TRBJ2-7 | TRBV6-2/TRBV6-3 | . | TGTGCCAGCAGTGGGACAGCGAGATACGAGCAGTACTTC | CASSGTARYEQYF
. | TRBJ2-5 | TRBV20-1 | . | TGCAGTGCTCCCCGGGATAGTCAAGAGACCCAGTACTTC | CSAPRDSQETQYF
TRBD1 | TRBJ2-7 | TRBV20-1 | . | TGCAGTGCTAACCGACAGGGGCTCGCCTACGAGCAGTACTTC | CSANRQGLAYEQYF
. | TRBJ2-3 | TRBV2 | few | TGTGCCAGCAGTCAAGTGATAGATACGCAGTATTTT | CASSQVIDTQYF
. | TRBJ2-5 | TRBV25-1 | . | TGTGCCAGCAGTGGGGCTAGCCGAGAGACCCAGTACTTC | CASSGASRETQYF
TRBD2 | TRBJ2-1 | TRBV7-9 | . | TGTGCCAGCAGCCAGCTGGGACTAGCGGGAAAGGGCTATGAGCAGTTCTTC | CASSQLGLAGKGYEQFF
. | TRBJ2-1 | TRBV3-1 | . | TGTGCCAGCAGCCAAAACCGAAGGACAGCCTACAATGAGCAGTTCTTC | CASSQNRRTAYNEQFF
TRBD2 | TRBJ2-1 | TRBV6-4 | . | TGTGCCAGCAGTGACTCTGCAGCGGGAGGTTACAATGAGCAGTTCTTC | CASSDSAAGGYNEQFF
. | TRBJ2-3 | TRBV29-1 | many | TGCAGCGTTGACCTGGCAGTACGTGGTACGCAGTATTTT | CSVDLAVRGTQYF
. | TRBJ1-1 | TRBV20-1 | . | TGCAGTGCTAGCTTACCGGGACTATTCACTGGAGCTTTCTTT | CSASLPGLFTGAFF
. | TRBJ2-7 | TRBV6-2/TRBV6-3 | . | TGTGCCAGCAGCAACAGGAAATACGAGCCGTACTTC | CASSNRKYEPYF
TRBD2 | TRBJ2-7 | TRBV5-1 | . | TGCGCCAGCAGCTTGGCTGGACTAGTGGGAGGCTACGAGCAGTACTTC | CASSLAGLVGGYEQYF
. | TRBJ2-3 | TRBV7-9 | . | TGTGCCAGCAGCAGGGACATGTGGGATACGCGGTATTTT | CASSRDMWDTRYF
. | TRBJ1-2 | TRBV6-2/TRBV6-3 | . | TGTGCCAGCAGGCAAGATGGAGGCCACTATGGCTACACCTTC | CASRQDGGHYGYTF
. | TRBJ2-6 | TRBV27 | . | TGTGCCAGCAGCAACTCTGGGGCCAACGTCCTGACTTTC | CASSNSGANVLTF